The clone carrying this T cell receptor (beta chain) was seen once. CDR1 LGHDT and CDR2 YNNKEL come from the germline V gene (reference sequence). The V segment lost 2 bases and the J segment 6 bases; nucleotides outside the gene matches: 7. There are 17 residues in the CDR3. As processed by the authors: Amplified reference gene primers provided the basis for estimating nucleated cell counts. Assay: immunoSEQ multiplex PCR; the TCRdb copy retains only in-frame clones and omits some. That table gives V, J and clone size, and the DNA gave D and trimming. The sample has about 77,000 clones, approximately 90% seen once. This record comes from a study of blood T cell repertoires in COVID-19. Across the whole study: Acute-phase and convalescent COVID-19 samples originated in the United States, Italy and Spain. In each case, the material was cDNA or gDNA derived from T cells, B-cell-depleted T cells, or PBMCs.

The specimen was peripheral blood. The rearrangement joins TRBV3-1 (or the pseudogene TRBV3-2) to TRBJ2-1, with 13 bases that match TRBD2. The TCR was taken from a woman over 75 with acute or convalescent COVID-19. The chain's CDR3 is CASSQPGLAGYSNEQFF. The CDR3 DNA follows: TGTGCCAGCAGCCAACCGGGACTAGCGGGGTACTCCAATGAGCAGTTCTTC.